The 12 T cell receptor beta chains below were found in one sample sequenced in a study of CD8+ T cells in alopecia areata. Specified treatment: oral pan-JAK inhibitor, 5-10 mg twice daily. TCR sequencing used cDNA made by reverse transcription of extracted RNA. The assay was immunoSEQ multiplex PCR, and TCRdb's table has in-frame clones only and misses some. The sample shows some 200,000 clones, more than 45% of them seen only once. Sequenced here: CD4+ T cells sorted from blood, sampled at week 24, from a patient treated with tofacitinib. Receptors originate from a human donor with alopecia areata.

The sample holds one count of this clone. The chain combines TRBV18 with TRBJ1-4; no clear D gene. The germline V gene encodes CDR1 KGHSH and CDR2 LQKENI. Trimming took 6 bases from V and 8 from J, leaving 13 bases between them. The CDR3 extends over 13 amino acids. The CDR3 DNA follows: TGTGCCAGCTCTCTTCCCGGCGGCGAAAAACTGTTTTTT. Amino acid sequence: CASSLPGGEKLFF.

This clone has just a few counts. This chain joins TRBV29-1 and TRBJ2-6, with D perhaps TRBD1 or TRBD2 (5 bases each). V lost 5 bases to trimming and J lost 0 bases, with 20 bases between them. The CDR3 has 18 residues. Germline assignment: CDR1 SQVTM and CDR2 ANQGSEA. The CDR3 loop is CSVKLRRDLDSGANVLTF. CDR3 DNA sequence: TGCAGCGTTAAGCTCCGCCGGGACCTCGACTCTGGGGCCAACGTCCTGACTTTC.

This clone turned up a few times. This chain's CDR3 is CATSRESQETGNTIYF. Here the CDR3 DNA reads TGTGCCACCAGCAGAGAGAGTCAGGAGACTGGAAACACCATATATTTT. This chain links TRBV15 with TRBJ1-3; D is unclear. The V end lost 0 bases, the J end lost 2 bases, and 11 bases lay between the germline ends. This CDR3 spans 16 amino acids. Germline CDR1 reads LNHNV; CDR2 reads YYDKDF (reference sequence).

CDR3 loop: CASSSGLAGGYTQYF. DNA of the CDR3: TGTGCCAGCAGCTCGGGACTAGCGGGGGGGTATACGCAGTATTTT. The chain joins TRBV7-2 to TRBJ2-3, with 16 bases identical to TRBD2. The CDR3 spans 15 residues. V was clipped by 4 bases and J by 7 bases; unmatched bases: 2. Germline CDR1 is SGHTA and CDR2 is FQGNSA.

The J gene is TRBJ2-5, the V gene TRBV21-1. TRBV21-1 is shown as a pseudogene. This CDR3 has 14 amino acids. The chain's CDR3 is CASSTGQGLETQYF. CDR3 coding DNA: TGTGCCAGCAGCACGGGGCAGGGTCTTGAGACCCAGTACTTC.

This sequence joins TRBV5-4 and TRBJ1-2; the match to TRBD1 covers 7 bases. Germline CDR1 and CDR2: SGHNT and YYREEE (reference sequence). The CDR3 contains 12 residues. J lost 6 bases, V lost 2 bases, and 1 base had no gene match. The CDR3 nucleotides are TGTGCCAGCAGCTTAGACAGGGATGGCTACACCTTC. Its translation is CASSLDRDGYTF. The full variable domain, with the rest looked up from reference TRBV5-4 and TRBJ1-2, is ETGVTQSPTHLIKTRGQQVTLRCSSQSGHNTVSWYQQALGQGPQFIFQYYREEENGRGNFPPRFSGLQFPNYSSELNVNALELDDSALYLCASSLDRDGYTFGSGTRLTVV.

This clone showed up just a few times. The CDR3, as DNA: TGTGCCAGCAGCGTAGGGATAGCGGGAGCCCTTGAAACCCAGTACTTC. It specifies CASSVGIAGALETQYF. The chain links TRBV9 to TRBJ2-5; 9 bases map to TRBD2. Losses at the gene ends were 0 bases for V and 8 bases for J; bases not matched to a gene: 11. CDR1 SGDLS and CDR2 YYNGEE come from the germline V gene. CDR3 size: 16 residues.

This rearrangement joins TRBV5-1 to TRBJ1-1; 7 positions agree with TRBD1. Germline V lookup: CDR1 SGHRS, CDR2 YFSETQ. The CDR3 loop spans 15 amino acids. The V segment lost 5 bases and the J segment 4 bases; nucleotides outside the gene matches: 11. The CDR3 coding sequence is TGCGCCAGCAGTCAGACGACAGGGAAGGCCACTGAAGCTTTCTTT. Protein sequence: CASSQTTGKATEAFF.

This clone was seen a handful of times. The chain couples TRBV7-2 to TRBJ1-2; possible D gene TRBD1, 6 bases. Trimming shortened V by 0 bases and J by 7 bases, and 15 bases separated the two germline ends. CDR3 length equals 15 residues. From germline, CDR1 is SGHTA and CDR2 FQGNSA. The CDR3 reads CASSLASGAEGGYTF. Here the CDR3 DNA reads TGTGCCAGCAGCTTAGCTTCGGGGGCCGAGGGTGGCTACACCTTC.

V is TRBV5-1 and J is TRBJ2-7, with D perhaps being TRBD1 or TRBD2 (6 bases each). The CDR3 contains 14 residues. The germline V gene has CDR1 SGHRS and CDR2 YFSETQ. V lost 0 bases and J lost 6, with 13 bases in between. CDR3 protein: CASSLASGGGEQYF. The CDR3 DNA reads TGCGCCAGCAGCTTGGCCAGTGGAGGGGGCGAGCAGTACTTC.

The chain has TRBV6-5 and TRBJ1-1, with no clear D. The CDR3 loop spans 13 amino acids. Trimming stripped 0 bases from V and 11 bases from J, with 13 bases between. Germline V gene lookup returns CDR1 MNHEY and CDR2 SVGAGI. CDR3 residues: CASSYSASREAFF. The CDR3 coding sequence is TGTGCCAGCAGTTACTCAGCTTCTCGGGAGGCTTTCTTT.

This clone was seen more than once but under ten times. The chain carries TRBV28 and TRBJ2-7; TRBD2 aligns across 12 bases. The ends lost 8 bases at V and 4 bases at J; junction bases unmatched: 3. The CDR3 loop spans 13 amino acids. Germline lookup yields CDR1 MDHEN and CDR2 SYDVKM. CDR3 sequence: CASWTSGIYEQYF. The CDR3, as DNA: TGTGCCAGCTGGACTAGCGGGATATACGAGCAGTACTTC.